The next 14 T cell receptor beta chains were all read from a single sample in a study of T-cell memory formation after mild COVID-19. TCRdb reprocessed the 5' RACE reads via MiXCR and lists one record per CDR3 protein. This table has hundreds of thousands of distinct CDR3 sequences, roughly 15% appearing once. The sequencing sample was made of PBMCs or a T cell subset sorted from them (not recorded which). The receptors were sampled from a man aged 18 to 29 who had mild COVID-19 (a few samples of this study predate the infection). Cell type and time point are not known.

This clonotype was counted between two and nine times. The chain recombines TRBV10-3 with TRBJ1-1; no definite D call. V dropped 5 bases and J dropped 0 bases, with 7 bases sitting between them. The germline gives CDR1 ENHRY, CDR2 SYGVKD. This CDR3 has 13 residues. CDR3 nucleotides: TGTGCCATCAGTCAACCTATGAACACTGAAGCTTTCTTT. This sequence encodes CAISQPMNTEAFF.

This clonotype was seen more than once but under ten times. V usage is TRBV28 and J usage is TRBJ1-5, with a possible D match to TRBD1 (5 bases). Between the trimmed V and J ends, which lost 6 bases and 7 bases, there was a span of 16 bases. This CDR3 has 14 residues. Germline V CDR1 and CDR2: MDHEN, SYDVKM. The CDR3 loop is CASSLRVLGQPQHF. The CDR3 DNA is TGTGCCAGCAGCCTCAGGGTCCTCGGGCAGCCCCAGCATTTT. The whole variable domain, filled in from reference TRBV28 and TRBJ1-5, reads DVKVTQSSRYLVKRTGEKVFLECVQDMDHENMFWYRQDPGLGLRLIYFSYDVKMKEKGDIPEGYSVSREKKERFSLILESASTNQTSMYLCASSLRVLGQPQHFGDGTRLSIL.

This clonotype was detected a few times. V usage is TRBV7-9 and J usage is TRBJ1-6, with D perhaps matching TRBD1 (6 bases). Looked up from germline, CDR1 is SEHNR and CDR2 is FQNEAQ (reference sequence). The CDR3 is made up of 14 amino acids. The germline V and J ends were trimmed by 8 bases and 0 bases, with 8 bases remaining between them. CDR3 sequence reads: CASLDSSYNSPLHF. In nucleotides, the CDR3 is TGTGCCAGCCTGGACAGCTCCTATAATTCACCCCTCCACTTT.

V gene TRBV6-6 combines with J gene TRBJ2-1, with 12 bases that match TRBD2. The CDR3 is made up of 19 amino acids. Trimming took 2 bases from V and 4 from J; bases not matched to a gene: 12. Germline V lookup: CDR1 MNHNY, CDR2 SVGAGI (reference sequence). Written as DNA, the CDR3 is TGTGCCAGCAGTTACCCCGGACTAGCGGGACCCCCGCAATACAATGAGCAGTTCTTC. As protein: CASSYPGLAGPPQYNEQFF.

This clonotype was picked up many times. The chain couples TRBV7-6 to TRBJ2-2; D tentatively fits TRBD1 or TRBD2 (5 bases each). This CDR3 comprises 15 residues. Germline values: CDR1 SGHVS, CDR2 FNYEAQ. Trimming took 0 bases from V and 7 from J, leaving 12 bases between them. The CDR3 bases are TGTGCCAGCAGCTTAGCGTCGGCTGGGGGCGGGGAGCTGTTTTTT. Residues: CASSLASAGGGELFF.

This clonotype has only a few counts. The J gene is TRBJ1-2, the V gene TRBV6-6; D is unresolved. The CDR3 consists of 11 residues. The V end was cut by 4 bases, the J end by 5 bases, with 5 bases between. Germline CDR1 is MNHNY and CDR2 is SVGAGI (reference sequence). The CDR3 DNA is TGTGCCAGCAGTTTAGATTATGGCTACACCTTC. It specifies CASSLDYGYTF.

V is TRBV6-5 and J is TRBJ2-2; 9 bases align to TRBD1. Germline V gene lookup returns CDR1 MNHEY and CDR2 SVGAGI. Trimming took 6 bases from V and 5 from J; bases not matched to a gene: 13. The CDR3 has 17 amino acids. DNA of the CDR3: TGTGCCAGCAGGAATATCCGCGGGACAGGGTTAACCGGGGAGCTGTTTTTT. Protein sequence: CASRNIRGTGLTGELFF.

This clonotype turned up a few times. The chain employs TRBV29-1 and TRBJ1-1, with TRBD1 as a possible D gene (6 bases). V was clipped by 8 bases and J by 1 base, with 14 bases between them. The germline V gene encodes CDR1 SQVTM and CDR2 ANQGSEA. The CDR3 length is 13 residues. CDR3 sequence reads: CSRGDRPNTEAFF. CDR3 in DNA: TGCAGCCGTGGAGACAGGCCGAACACTGAAGCTTTCTTT.

This chain connects TRBV6-1 to TRBJ2-2; possibly TRBD2 for D (5 bases). The ends were cut back, 2 bases at V and 4 bases at J, with 14 bases in the middle. Germline V lookup: CDR1 MNHNS, CDR2 SASEGT. This CDR3 spans 16 amino acids. Here the CDR3 DNA reads TGTGCCAGCAGTGAAAACAGAGCGGCGGTCACCGGGGAGCTGTTTTTT. It translates to CASSENRAAVTGELFF.

The chain couples TRBV7-2 to TRBJ2-3; 11 bases map to TRBD1. The CDR3 covers 17 residues. Germline V gene lookup returns CDR1 SGHTA and CDR2 FQGNSA. V dropped 4 bases and J dropped 4; count of bases not matched to a gene: 10. CDR3 sequence (DNA): TGTGCCAGCAGCTACGTCGGACAGGGGGCGTTTGCAGATACGCAGTATTTT. Amino acids: CASSYVGQGAFADTQYF.

This clonotype was observed a handful of times. The rearrangement links TRBV7-8 to TRBJ1-6, with a tentative D call TRBD1 (6 bases). Trimming cost V 5 bases and J 5 bases, with 10 bases left between them. The length of the CDR3 is 14 residues. CDR1 and CDR2 (germline): SGHVS, FQNEAQ. The CDR3 here is CASSEDRDNSPLHF. The CDR3 nucleotides are TGTGCCAGCAGCGAGGACAGAGATAATTCACCCCTCCACTTT.

The chain links TRBV20-1 to TRBJ2-7; D is ambiguous. CDR3 size: 12 residues. CDR1 and CDR2 (germline): DFQATT, SNEGSKA (reference sequence). The ends were cut back, 4 bases at V and 7 bases at J, with 14 bases in the middle. Here the CDR3 DNA reads TGCAGTGCTATAGGCTCTACGGGTGAGCAGTACTTC. It codes for CSAIGSTGEQYF.

The V and J genes are TRBV20-1 and TRBJ2-2, with D unresolved. The V gene's germline CDR1 is DFQATT and CDR2 SNEGSKA (reference sequence). Trimming stripped 1 base from V and 6 bases from J, with 12 bases between. The CDR3 consists of 14 residues. The CDR3 protein is CSARVRVASGELFF. CDR3 in DNA: TGCAGTGCTAGAGTACGGGTCGCATCCGGGGAGCTGTTTTTT.

The genes are TRBV18 and TRBJ1-4; tentative D call: TRBD1 (5 bases). Germline V gene data show CDR1 as KGHSH and CDR2 as LQKENI. CDR3 length equals 15 residues. Trimming left V 3 bases short and J 0 bases short, with 8 bases between. Here the CDR3 reads CASSPTGATNEKLFF. CDR3 nucleotides: TGTGCCAGCTCACCCACGGGGGCAACTAATGAAAAACTGTTTTTT.